This T cell receptor (beta chain) came from a study of shared clonotypes between healthy human individuals. Overall study findings and caveats: A few donors shared 5% to 5.5% of their naive CD4 clonotypes.

It was CD45RO-negative cells, positively selected for CCR7, that made up naive CD8 cells, with terminally differentiated effector memory CD45RA+ cells excluded. Data came from immunoSEQ multiplex PCR; TCRdb stores just in-frame clones and leaves some out. Here the sample spans about 2 million clones, about 94% being singletons. V shed 3 bases, J shed 6 bases, and the junction held 3 bases outside the gene matches. Germline assignment: CDR1 SEHNR and CDR2 FQNEAQ (reference sequence). The CDR3 runs to 14 residues. Worth noting for this clone: Its matching antigen is unknown. Other DNA sequences in the same sample also yield this CDR3.

Source material: naive CD8+ T cells sorted from blood. The chain couples TRBV7-9 to TRBJ1-5; 9 bases agree with TRBD1. The TCR sequence derives from a young man in good health. CDR3 sequence: CASSLGQGSQPQHF. The CDR3 coding sequence is TGTGCCAGCAGCTTGGGACAGGGAAGTCAGCCCCAGCATTTT.